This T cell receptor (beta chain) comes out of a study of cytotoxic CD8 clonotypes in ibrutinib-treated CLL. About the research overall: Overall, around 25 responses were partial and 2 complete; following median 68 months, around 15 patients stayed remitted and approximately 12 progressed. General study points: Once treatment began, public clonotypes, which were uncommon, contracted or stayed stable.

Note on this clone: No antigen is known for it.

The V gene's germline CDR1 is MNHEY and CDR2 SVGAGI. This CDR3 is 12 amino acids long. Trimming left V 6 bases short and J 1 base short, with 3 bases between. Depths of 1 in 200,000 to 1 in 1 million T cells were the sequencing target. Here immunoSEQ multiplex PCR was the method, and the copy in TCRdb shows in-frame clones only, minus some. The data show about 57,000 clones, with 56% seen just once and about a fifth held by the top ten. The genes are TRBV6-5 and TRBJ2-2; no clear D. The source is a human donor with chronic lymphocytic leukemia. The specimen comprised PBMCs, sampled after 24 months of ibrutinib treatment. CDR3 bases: TGTGCCAGCAGCATGAACACCGGGGAGCTGTTTTTT. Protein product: CASSMNTGELFF.